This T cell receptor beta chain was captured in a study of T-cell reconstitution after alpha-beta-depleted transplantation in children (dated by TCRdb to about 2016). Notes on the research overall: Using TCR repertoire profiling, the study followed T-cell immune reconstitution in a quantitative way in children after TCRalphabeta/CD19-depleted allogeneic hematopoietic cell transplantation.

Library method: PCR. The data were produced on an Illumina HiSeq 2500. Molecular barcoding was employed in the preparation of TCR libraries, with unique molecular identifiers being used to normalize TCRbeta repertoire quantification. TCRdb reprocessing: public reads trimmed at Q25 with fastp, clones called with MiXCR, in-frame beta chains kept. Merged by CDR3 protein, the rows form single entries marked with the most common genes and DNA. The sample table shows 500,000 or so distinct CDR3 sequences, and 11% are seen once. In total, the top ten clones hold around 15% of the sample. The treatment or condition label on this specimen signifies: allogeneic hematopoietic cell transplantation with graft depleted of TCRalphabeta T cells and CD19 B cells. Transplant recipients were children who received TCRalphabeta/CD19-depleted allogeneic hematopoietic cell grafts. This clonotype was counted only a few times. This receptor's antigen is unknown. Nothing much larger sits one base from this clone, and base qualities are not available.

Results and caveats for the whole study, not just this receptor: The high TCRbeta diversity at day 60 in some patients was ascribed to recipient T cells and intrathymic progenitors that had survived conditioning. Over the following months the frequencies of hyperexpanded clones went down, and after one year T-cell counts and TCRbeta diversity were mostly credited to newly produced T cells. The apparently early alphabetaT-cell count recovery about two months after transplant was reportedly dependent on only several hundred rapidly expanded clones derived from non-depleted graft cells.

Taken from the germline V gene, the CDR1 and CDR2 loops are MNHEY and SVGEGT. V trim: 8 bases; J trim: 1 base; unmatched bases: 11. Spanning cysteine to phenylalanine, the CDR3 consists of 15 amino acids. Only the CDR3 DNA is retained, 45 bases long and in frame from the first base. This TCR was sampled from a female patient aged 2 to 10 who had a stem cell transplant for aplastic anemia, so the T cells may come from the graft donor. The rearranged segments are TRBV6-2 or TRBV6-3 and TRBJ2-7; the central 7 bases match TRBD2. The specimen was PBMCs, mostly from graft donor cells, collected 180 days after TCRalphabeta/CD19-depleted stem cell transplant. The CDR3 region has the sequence CASLGSPGGSYEQYF. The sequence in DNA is TGTGCCAGCCTCGGGTCCCCCGGGGGGTCCTACGAGCAGTACTTC.